The sequence of this T cell receptor beta chain was determined in a study of T cells in women clearing cervical HPV infection. Notes on this clone: The observed sequence ends 3 residues before the CDR3 terminus, with the missing tail filled in from the germline J gene.

The table came from immunoSEQ multiplex PCR; TCRdb's copy has only in-frame clones and leaves some out. The table lists over 30,000 clones. Germline V gives CDR1 LNHDA, CDR2 SQIVND (reference sequence). After removal of 5 bases from V and 4 bases from J, the junction contained 3 bases not matched to a gene. The CDR3 has 15 residues. The rearrangement uses TRBV19 and TRBJ2-3; 13 bases agree with TRBD2. The TCR sequence derives from a woman between 18 and 70 years old with a cervical HPV16 infection that either progressed to CIN3+ or cleared (not recorded which). The sequenced material came from blood buffy coat. CDR3 DNA, as far as it was read: TGTGCCAGTAGTGCCGGACTAGCGGGAGCAGATACG. Translation gives CASSAGLAGADT. The entire CDR3 protein is CASSAGLAGADTQYF. Filled out from reference TRBV19 and TRBJ2-3, the complete variable domain reads DGGITQSPKYLFRKEGQNVTLSCEQNLNHDAMYWYRQDPGQGLRLIYYSQIVNDFQKGDIAEGYSVSREKKESFPLTVTSAQKNPTAFYLCASSAGLAGADTQYFGPGTRLTVL.